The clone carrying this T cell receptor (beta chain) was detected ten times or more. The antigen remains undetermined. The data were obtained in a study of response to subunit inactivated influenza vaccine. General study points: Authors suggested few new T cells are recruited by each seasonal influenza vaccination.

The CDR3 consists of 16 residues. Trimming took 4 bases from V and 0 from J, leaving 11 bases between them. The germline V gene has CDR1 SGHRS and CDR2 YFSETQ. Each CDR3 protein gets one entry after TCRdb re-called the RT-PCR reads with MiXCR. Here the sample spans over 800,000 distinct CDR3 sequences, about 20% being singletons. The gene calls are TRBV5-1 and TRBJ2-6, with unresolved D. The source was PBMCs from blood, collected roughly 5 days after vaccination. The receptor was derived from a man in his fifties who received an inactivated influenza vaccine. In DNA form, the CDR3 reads TGCGCCAGCAGCATGGACGCCCACTCTGGGGCCAACGTCCTGACTTTC. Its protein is CASSMDAHSGANVLTF. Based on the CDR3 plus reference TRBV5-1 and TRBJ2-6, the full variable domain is KAGVTQTPRYLIKTRGQQVTLSCSPISGHRSVSWYQQTPGQGLQFLFEYFSETQRNKGNFPGRFSGRQFSNSRSEMNVSTLELGDSALYLCASSMDAHSGANVLTFGAGSRLTVL.